The 17 T cell receptor beta chains in this list originate from one sample, sequenced in a study of T cells in Graves' hyperthyroidism and ophthalmopathy. TCR beta CDR3 regions were amplified from RNA transcripts. A set of HTBI primers served as the primers for a first-round RT-PCR of the TCR CDR3. Via MiXCR, TCRdb re-called the multiplex PCR reads, giving one row per CDR3 protein. Among some 700,000 distinct CDR3 sequences, 17% were seen once, and the ten largest hold 15%. Input material: blood. These receptors came from a man in his forties or fifties with Graves' hyperthyroidism.

About this clonotype itself: Just one base apart from a much larger clone, this may be a read error. The chain couples TRBV6-5 to TRBJ2-2, with D perhaps TRBD2 (6 bases). V shed 1 base and J shed 0 bases, with 6 bases lying between them. The CDR3 consists of 15 residues. CDR1 is MNHEY, CDR2 SVGAGI, per germline. The CDR3 DNA sequence: TGTGCCAGCAGTTACTGGGGGGCGAACACCGGGGAGCTGTTTTTT. Protein: CASSYWGANTGELFF.

There are many counts of this clonotype. The junction shows a germline mismatch at one end, possibly a read error. V and J are TRBV5-1 and TRBJ2-7; 11 bases align to TRBD1. The CDR3 has 16 amino acids. The V gene's germline CDR1 is SGHRS and CDR2 YFSETQ. The CDR3 protein is CASSLEGTGGSYEQYF. The CDR3 bases are TGTGCCAGCAGCTTAGAAGGGACAGGGGGCTCCTACGAGCAGTACTTC.

On this clonotype: Since a much larger clone is just one base distant, this may be a read error. The chain is built from TRBV6-2 or TRBV6-3 and TRBJ2-1, with 7 positions matching TRBD1. V lost 6 bases to trimming and J lost 9 bases; unmatched junction nucleotides: 14. The CDR3 runs 15 residues. The germline gives CDR1 MNHEY, CDR2 SVGEGT. CDR3 amino acids: CASSLVQGTEIEQFF. In DNA, the CDR3 is TGTGCCAGCAGCCTCGTCCAAGGGACAGAAATTGAGCAGTTCTTC.

V and J are TRBV5-4 and TRBJ2-4, with D perhaps TRBD1 or TRBD2 (5 bases each). V was cut by 3 bases and J by 5 bases, with 9 bases left in between. The CDR3 runs 13 residues. Germline CDR1 and CDR2: SGHNT and YYREEE (reference sequence). DNA for the CDR3: TGTGCCAGCAGCTCTGGGACGGAAAACATTCAGTACTTC. Translation: CASSSGTENIQYF. The variable domain in full, completed from reference TRBV5-4 and TRBJ2-4, reads ETGVTQSPTHLIKTRGQQVTLRCSSQSGHNTVSWYQQALGQGPQFIFQYYREEENGRGNFPPRFSGLQFPNYSSELNVNALELDDSALYLCASSSGTENIQYFGAGTRLSVL.

The V call is TRBV14, the J call TRBJ1-1; D gene uncertain. This CDR3 region has 14 residues. Germline assignment: CDR1 SGHDN and CDR2 FVKESK. V lost 4 bases and J 1 base, leaving 10 bases between the germline ends. CDR3: CASSRLAGNTEAFF. Here the CDR3 DNA reads TGTGCCAGCAGCCGGTTGGCGGGGAACACTGAAGCTTTCTTT.

This clonotype came up a few times. This chain connects TRBV5-1 to TRBJ2-1, with D unresolved. Germline V gene sequence: CDR1 SGHRS, CDR2 YFSETQ. The CDR3 extends over 16 amino acids. Trimming took off 2 bases at V and 8 bases at J, with 20 bases between the two ends. The CDR3 is CASSLLGSPLDDEQFF. CDR3 nucleotides: TGCGCCAGCAGCTTACTGGGGTCCCCTTTGGATGATGAGCAGTTCTTC.

Ten or more counts support this clonotype. The chain joins TRBV12-3 or TRBV12-4 to TRBJ1-2; D perhaps matches TRBD1 (6 bases). V lost 2 bases and J lost 6, with 16 bases in between. The CDR3 runs 15 residues. CDR3 sequence: CASSLLQGKFDGYTF. The CDR3 DNA follows: TGTGCCAGCAGTTTATTGCAGGGGAAATTCGATGGCTACACCTTC.

The gene calls are TRBV13 and TRBJ1-4, with a tentative D call TRBD1 (6 bases). Trimming took 5 bases from V and 6 from J, leaving 16 bases between them. Germline CDR1 is PRHDT and CDR2 is FYEKMQ (reference sequence). The CDR3 spans 15 residues. This CDR3 is CASSNSRGWDEKLFF. The CDR3 nucleotides are TGTGCCAGCAGCAATAGCAGGGGTTGGGATGAAAAACTGTTTTTT.

This clonotype was counted ten times or more. The rearrangement links TRBV28 to TRBJ2-7, with 9 positions matching TRBD1. Germline V lookup: CDR1 MDHEN, CDR2 SYDVKM. CDR3 length: 15 residues. The V segment lost 2 bases and the J segment 4 bases; nucleotides outside the gene matches: 6. CDR3 nucleotide sequence: TGTGCCAGCAGTTTAATCGGACAGGGGAGTTACGAGCAGTACTTC. It codes for CASSLIGQGSYEQYF. Full variable domain (missing parts from reference TRBV28 and TRBJ2-7): DVKVTQSSRYLVKRTGEKVFLECVQDMDHENMFWYRQDPGLGLRLIYFSYDVKMKEKGDIPEGYSVSREKKERFSLILESASTNQTSMYLCASSLIGQGSYEQYFGPGTRLTVT.

On this clonotype: A read error may explain this, as a much larger clone is one base away. V gene TRBV14 combines with J gene TRBJ2-7; weak D call: TRBD1 (5 bases). The CDR3 has 14 amino acids. Germline V gives CDR1 SGHDN, CDR2 FVKESK. CDR3 loop: CASSRQWGAYEQCF. DNA for the CDR3: TGTGCCAGCAGCCGACAGTGGGGTGCCTACGAGCAGTGCTTC. The full variable domain, its missing parts supplied by reference TRBV14 and TRBJ2-7, is EAGVTQFPSHSVIEKGQTVTLRCDPISGHDNLYWYRRVMGKEIKFLLHFVKESKQDESGMPNNRFLAERTGGTYSTLKVQPAELEDSGVYFCASSRQWGAYEQCFGPGTRLTVT.

This clonotype appeared once. J is TRBJ2-1 and V is TRBV20-1, with 7 bases identical to TRBD2. The germline gives CDR1 DFQATT, CDR2 SNEGSKA (reference sequence). Trimming removed 6 bases from V and 6 bases from J; junction bases left unmatched: 20. The CDR3 length is 17 residues. In nucleotides, the CDR3 is TGCAGTGCCCCCACGGGGGGATCCAGCGGGCGCCTCAATGAGCAGTTCTTC. Translation: CSAPTGGSSGRLNEQFF.

The V and J genes are TRBV10-3 and TRBJ2-7; TRBD2 agrees at 12 bases. V trimming: 5 bases; J trimming: 3 bases; junction bases outside the gene matches: 5. The germline V gene has CDR1 ENHRY and CDR2 SYGVKD. This CDR3 comprises 15 residues. The CDR3 bases are TGTGCCATCAGTACAGGACTAGCGGGAAACTACGAGCAGTACTTC. It specifies CAISTGLAGNYEQYF.

V usage is TRBV15 and J usage is TRBJ1-1; 11 nucleotides match TRBD1. Germline CDR1 is LNHNV and CDR2 is YYDKDF (reference sequence). CDR3 length equals 15 residues. V lost 0 bases, J lost 9 bases, and 6 bases stayed unmatched. CDR3 protein: CATSRDSDRGQKAFF. The CDR3 DNA is TGTGCCACCAGCAGAGATTCGGACAGGGGGCAAAAAGCTTTCTTT.

This clonotype showed up many times. The gene calls are TRBV7-2 and TRBJ2-3, with 10 bases aligning to TRBD2. Looked up from germline, CDR1 is SGHTA and CDR2 is FQGNSA. V gave up 6 bases and J gave up 5 bases; unmatched junction bases: 8. This CDR3 is 15 amino acids long. The DNA for the CDR3 is TGTGCCAGCAGACCAGCGGGAGGGCCAGTAGATACGCAGTATTTT. Protein product: CASRPAGGPVDTQYF.

This chain joins TRBV5-5 and TRBJ2-1; 11 bases agree with TRBD2. V gave up 4 bases and J gave up 2 bases; unmatched junction bases: 8. Germline V gives CDR1 SGHKS, CDR2 YYEKEE (reference sequence). This CDR3 comprises 17 residues. CDR3 residues: CASSPSLLAGAYNEQFF. The DNA for the CDR3 is TGTGCCAGCAGCCCGTCTCTACTAGCGGGGGCCTACAATGAGCAGTTCTTC. The entire variable domain, with the rest obtained from reference TRBV5-5 and TRBJ2-1, is as follows: DAGVTQSPTHLIKTRGQQVTLRCSPISGHKSVSWYQQVLGQGPQFIFQYYEKEERGRGNFPDRFSARQFPNYSSELNVNALLLGDSALYLCASSPSLLAGAYNEQFFGPGTRLTVL.

This clonotype was observed a few times. V and J are TRBV2 and TRBJ2-7; 9 bases line up with TRBD2. The germline V gene encodes CDR1 SNHLY and CDR2 FYNNEI. The CDR3 has 13 residues. The J segment lost 7 bases and the V segment lost 10 bases, leaving 11 bases of the junction unmatched. This chain's CDR3 is CATASGNPEEQYF. In nucleotides, the CDR3 is TGTGCCACTGCTAGCGGGAATCCCGAGGAGCAGTACTTC.

This clonotype was recorded at least ten times. The V gene is TRBV7-9, the J gene TRBJ2-7; D is perhaps TRBD2 (5 bases). This CDR3 spans 15 amino acids. V gave up 2 bases and J gave up 3 bases, with 14 bases separating them. Per germline, CDR1 SEHNR and CDR2 FQNEAQ (reference sequence). CDR3 region: CASSLRTRNLYEQYF. The CDR3 bases are TGTGCCAGCAGCTTACGTACTAGGAACCTCTACGAGCAGTACTTC.